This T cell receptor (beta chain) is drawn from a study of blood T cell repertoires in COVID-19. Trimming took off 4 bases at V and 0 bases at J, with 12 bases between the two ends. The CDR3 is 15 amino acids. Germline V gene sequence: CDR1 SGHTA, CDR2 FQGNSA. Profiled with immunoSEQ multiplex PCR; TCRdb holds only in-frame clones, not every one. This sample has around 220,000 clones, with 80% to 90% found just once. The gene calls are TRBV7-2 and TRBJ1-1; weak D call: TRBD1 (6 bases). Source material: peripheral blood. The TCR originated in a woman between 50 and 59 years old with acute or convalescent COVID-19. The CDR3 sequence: CASSSGGGLNTEAFF. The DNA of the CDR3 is TGTGCCAGCAGCTCGGGCGGGGGCCTGAACACTGAAGCTTTCTTT.